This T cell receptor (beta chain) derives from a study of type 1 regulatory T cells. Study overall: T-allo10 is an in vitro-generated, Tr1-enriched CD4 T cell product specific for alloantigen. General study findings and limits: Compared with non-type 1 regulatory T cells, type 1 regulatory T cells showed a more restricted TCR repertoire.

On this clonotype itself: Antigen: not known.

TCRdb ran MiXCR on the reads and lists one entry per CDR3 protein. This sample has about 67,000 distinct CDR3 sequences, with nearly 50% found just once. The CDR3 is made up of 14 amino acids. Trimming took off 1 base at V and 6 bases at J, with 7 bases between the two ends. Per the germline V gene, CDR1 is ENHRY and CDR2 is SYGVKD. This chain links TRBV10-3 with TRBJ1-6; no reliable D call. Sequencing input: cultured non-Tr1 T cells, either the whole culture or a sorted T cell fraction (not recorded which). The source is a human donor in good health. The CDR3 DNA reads TGTGCCATCAGTGAGTTGGGAGGTAATTCACCCCTCCACTTT. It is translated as CAISELGGNSPLHF.